Shown below are 26 T cell receptor beta chains from a single sample sequenced in a study of shared clonotypes between healthy human individuals. This table comes from immunoSEQ multiplex PCR, and its TCRdb copy is limited to in-frame clones, with some not included. This sample has 450,000 to 500,000 clones, with 70% to 85% found just once. Sequences were obtained from PBMCs. The receptors here all came from a woman between 35 and 50 years old in good health. Some clones in this sample may be carry-over from other donors' samples.

The chain links TRBV7-3 to TRBJ2-3; D possibly corresponds to TRBD2 (6 bases). The length of the CDR3 is 16 residues. V lost 3 bases and J lost 1, with 14 bases in between. Germline V gene data show CDR1 as SGHTA and CDR2 as FQGTGA. The DNA for the CDR3 is TGTGCCAGCAGCTTCAGCCCTAGCGTAGGCACAGATACGCAGTATTTT. Amino acid sequence: CASSFSPSVGTDTQYF.

This chain links TRBV7-8 with TRBJ1-2; no definite D call. V shed 0 bases and J shed 4 bases, with 9 bases lying between them. The CDR3 length is 14 residues. Germline V gene data show CDR1 as SGHVS and CDR2 as FQNEAQ. In DNA, the CDR3 is TGTGCCAGCAGCTTAGCCAGGAACCCCTATGGCTACACCTTC. Encoded protein: CASSLARNPYGYTF.

The chain carries TRBV5-1 and TRBJ1-6; 8 bases match TRBD1. The trim removed 4 bases at V and 10 bases at J, leaving 7 bases unmatched. CDR1 is SGHRS, CDR2 YFSETQ, per germline. This CDR3 is 14 amino acids long. Here the CDR3 reads CASSLTGVHSPLHF. The DNA of the CDR3 is TGCGCCAGCAGCCTGACAGGGGTGCACTCACCCCTCCACTTT.

J is TRBJ2-2 and V is TRBV5-4; no clear D. The germline V gene has CDR1 SGHNT and CDR2 YYREEE (reference sequence). Trimming cost V 4 bases and J 6 bases, with 10 bases left between them. CDR3 size: 13 residues. The CDR3 protein is CASSLTPPGELFF. In DNA, the CDR3 is TGTGCCAGCAGCCTGACCCCGCCCGGGGAGCTGTTTTTT.

The chain carries TRBV6-1 and TRBJ2-7; TRBD1 aligns across 8 bases. The CDR3 is 15 amino acids. The germline gives CDR1 MNHNS, CDR2 SASEGT. Trimming took 0 bases from V and 3 from J; bases not matched to a gene: 4. The CDR3 bases are TGTGCCAGCAGTGAAGCACAGGGGGTAAGCTACGAGCAGTACTTC. Amino acid sequence: CASSEAQGVSYEQYF.

The table lists this clone with a count of one. Compared with germline, one end of the junction differs, possibly owing to a read error. The chain carries TRBV5-6 and TRBJ2-7; tentatively, D is TRBD1 or TRBD2 (5 bases each). The germline CDR1 and CDR2 sequences are SGHDT and YYEEEE. The CDR3 covers 15 residues. The DNA of the CDR3 is TGTGCCAGCAGCCATGAGTCCCGGGGCTCCCACGAGCAGTACTTC. It specifies CASSHESRGSHEQYF.

This clone showed up just a few times. The chain couples TRBV4-3 to TRBJ2-7; 8 bases line up with TRBD1. The V gene's germline CDR1 is LGHNA and CDR2 YSLEER. The CDR3 totals 14 residues. J gave up 2 bases and V 1 base, and 1 base lay outside the gene matches. The CDR3 bases are TGCGCCAGCAGCCAAGTCAGGGGGCCCTACGAGCAGTACTTC. It encodes CASSQVRGPYEQYF.

Points on this clone: The same CDR3 also results from other DNA sequences found in this sample. This chain uses TRBV7-9 with TRBJ2-5; D gene ambiguous. Germline V gene lookup returns CDR1 SEHNR and CDR2 FQNEAQ (reference sequence). The V and J ends lost 1 base and 5 bases respectively, with 11 bases between them. The CDR3 is made up of 14 amino acids. CDR3: CASSLVGGSETQYF. CDR3 DNA sequence: TGTGCCAGCAGCTTAGTAGGTGGGTCTGAGACCCAGTACTTC.

Concerning this clone itself: A much larger clone differs from this one at a single base, so this may be a read error. Other DNA variants within this sample encode the same CDR3. The genes are TRBV30 and TRBJ2-2; D uncertain. V gave up 3 bases and J gave up 5 bases, with 10 bases separating them. The CDR3 loop spans 13 amino acids. The V gene's germline CDR1 is GTSNPN and CDR2 SVGIG (reference sequence). The CDR3 loop reads CAWSVWGTGELFF. Written as DNA, the CDR3 is TGTGCCTGGAGCGTTTGGGGTACCGGGGAGCTGTTTTTT.

This chain links TRBV5-4 with TRBJ1-2; 7 bases line up with TRBD1. Germline-derived CDR1 and CDR2 are SGHNT and YYREEE (reference sequence). This CDR3 comprises 14 residues. J lost 0 bases, V lost 4 bases, and 3 bases had no gene match. CDR3 amino acids: CASSRQGTNYGYTF. The CDR3 region has the DNA TGTGCCAGCAGCCGACAGGGAACTAACTATGGCTACACCTTC. Together with reference TRBV5-4 and TRBJ1-2, the CDR3 gives the full variable domain: ETGVTQSPTHLIKTRGQQVTLRCSSQSGHNTVSWYQQALGQGPQFIFQYYREEENGRGNFPPRFSGLQFPNYSSELNVNALELDDSALYLCASSRQGTNYGYTFGSGTRLTVV.

This chain joins TRBV28 and TRBJ2-2; perhaps TRBD2 as D (6 bases). Germline V gene lookup returns CDR1 MDHEN and CDR2 SYDVKM. The CDR3 is 16 amino acids. V was clipped by 3 bases and J by 4 bases, with 15 bases between them. The CDR3 sequence is CASSFWLARGTGELFF. CDR3 coding DNA: TGTGCCAGCAGTTTTTGGCTCGCGCGGGGCACCGGGGAGCTGTTTTTT.

This clone showed up just once. The chain combines TRBV5-1 with TRBJ2-1, with D uncertain. CDR1 and CDR2 (germline): SGHRS, YFSETQ. This CDR3 comprises 15 residues. The V gene lost 0 bases and the J gene lost 2 bases, with 9 bases spanning the gap. CDR3 sequence: CASSLEPGPYNEQFF. CDR3 coding DNA: TGCGCCAGCAGCTTGGAGCCTGGCCCCTACAATGAGCAGTTCTTC.

This chain uses TRBV28 with TRBJ2-7, with TRBD2 as a possible D gene (5 bases). Per the germline V gene, CDR1 is MDHEN and CDR2 is SYDVKM. V was clipped by 3 bases and J by 2 bases, with 14 bases between them. The CDR3 length is 15 residues. The CDR3 sequence: CASSLAGGRTYEQYF. In DNA form, the CDR3 reads TGTGCCAGCAGTTTGGCTGGCGGGCGAACCTACGAGCAGTACTTC.

The rearrangement joins TRBV7-2 to TRBJ2-3, with 12 bases fitting TRBD2. Germline V gives CDR1 SGHTA, CDR2 FQGNSA. The J segment lost 4 bases and the V segment lost 5 bases, leaving 4 bases of the junction unmatched. The CDR3 has 15 amino acids. CDR3: CASSILAGGSDTQYF. The CDR3 DNA follows: TGTGCCAGCAGCATACTAGCGGGAGGTTCAGATACGCAGTATTTT.

The gene calls are TRBV19 and TRBJ1-2; 7 bases are a match to TRBD1. V shed 5 bases, J shed 3 bases, and the junction held 9 bases outside the gene matches. The CDR3 totals 15 residues. Germline CDR1 LNHDA, CDR2 SQIVND (reference sequence). CDR3 coding DNA: TGTGCCAGTAGTCCCGGAGCAGGGGGGGACTATGGCTACACCTTC. It translates to CASSPGAGGDYGYTF. Combining the CDR3 with reference TRBV19 and TRBJ1-2 gives the whole variable domain DGGITQSPKYLFRKEGQNVTLSCEQNLNHDAMYWYRQDPGQGLRLIYYSQIVNDFQKGDIAEGYSVSREKKESFPLTVTSAQKNPTAFYLCASSPGAGGDYGYTFGSGTRLTVV.

This clone was observed at least ten times. The J gene is TRBJ2-6, the V gene TRBV28; D is uncertain. V was cut by 5 bases and J by 0 bases, with 14 bases left in between. Germline CDR1 and CDR2: MDHEN and SYDVKM. This CDR3 is built from 17 residues. This chain's CDR3 is CASSRSGYYSGANVLTF. The CDR3 DNA reads as TGTGCCAGCAGTCGGTCCGGGTACTACTCTGGGGCCAACGTCCTGACTTTC. Complete variable domain (other parts from reference TRBV28 and TRBJ2-6): DVKVTQSSRYLVKRTGEKVFLECVQDMDHENMFWYRQDPGLGLRLIYFSYDVKMKEKGDIPEGYSVSREKKERFSLILESASTNQTSMYLCASSRSGYYSGANVLTFGAGSRLTVL.

The chain is built from TRBV6-1 and TRBJ1-3; D gene ambiguous. CDR3 size: 17 residues. Trimming pared 0 bases from V and 4 bases from J, leaving 16 bases between. Germline CDR1 and CDR2: MNHNS and SASEGT. CDR3 amino acids: CASSEAPFGFSGNTIYF. The CDR3 coding sequence is TGTGCCAGCAGTGAAGCCCCCTTTGGGTTCTCCGGAAACACCATATATTTT.

V usage is TRBV30 and J usage is TRBJ2-1; a weak D match, TRBD2 (5 bases). V lost 8 bases, J lost 6 bases, and 14 bases lay in between. The CDR3 extends over 12 amino acids. The germline V gene encodes CDR1 GTSNPN and CDR2 SVGIG (reference sequence). DNA of the CDR3: TGTGCCCCCGGGGTCGAAACCAATGAGCAGTTCTTC. Its protein is CAPGVETNEQFF.

The table lists this clone with a count of one. V is TRBV28 and J is TRBJ1-1, with a weak D call TRBD1 (5 bases). The V gene lost 5 bases and the J gene lost 4 bases, with 11 bases spanning the gap. Germline values: CDR1 MDHEN, CDR2 SYDVKM. The CDR3 has 13 residues. CDR3 sequence: CASSPQRGTEAFF. CDR3 in DNA: TGTGCCAGCAGTCCCCAAAGGGGCACTGAAGCTTTCTTT.

V gene TRBV11-2 combines with J gene TRBJ2-5; 9 bases align to TRBD2. The trim removed 6 bases at V and 4 bases at J, leaving 9 bases unmatched. This CDR3 spans 15 amino acids. Germline CDR1 is SGHAT and CDR2 is FQNNGV. CDR3 loop: CASSFSGREGETQYF. DNA for the CDR3: TGTGCCAGCAGTTTTAGCGGGAGAGAGGGAGAGACCCAGTACTTC.

The chain is built from TRBV7-8 and TRBJ2-2, with 13 bases identical to TRBD2. The V gene end was trimmed by 2 bases and the J gene end by 7 bases; junction bases not matched to a gene: 4. The CDR3 consists of 16 residues. Germline CDR1 and CDR2: SGHVS and FQNEAQ. The CDR3 sequence is CASSLWTSGSDGELFF. CDR3 sequence (DNA): TGTGCCAGCAGCTTATGGACTAGCGGGAGTGACGGGGAGCTGTTTTTT.

This rearrangement joins TRBV29-1 to TRBJ2-7, with D perhaps TRBD2 (6 bases). From germline, CDR1 is SQVTM and CDR2 ANQGSEA. The CDR3 totals 13 residues. V was shortened by 0 bases and J by 3 bases, with 9 bases between the two germline ends. CDR3: CSVEDPEGYEQYF. CDR3 nucleotide sequence: TGCAGCGTTGAAGATCCGGAGGGCTACGAGCAGTACTTC.

A single count supports this clone. The rearrangement uses TRBV18 and TRBJ1-2; D unclear. The CDR3 totals 14 residues. In germline, CDR1 is KGHSH, CDR2 LQKENI. Trimming removed 5 bases at V and 4 bases at J, with 14 bases between. Here the CDR3 DNA reads TGTGCCAGCTCAGATGGCCAGACGACCTATGGCTACACCTTC. Protein: CASSDGQTTYGYTF. The full variable domain, completed using reference TRBV18 and TRBJ1-2, is NAGVMQNPRHLVRRRGQEARLRCSPMKGHSHVYWYRQLPEEGLKFMVYLQKENIIDESGMPKERFSAEFPKEGPSILRIQQVVRGDSAAYFCASSDGQTTYGYTFGSGTRLTVV.

The rearrangement links TRBV7-9 to TRBJ2-4; D is possibly TRBD2 (6 bases). The length of the CDR3 is 16 residues. V dropped 4 bases and J dropped 1 base, with 14 bases sitting between them. Germline values: CDR1 SEHNR, CDR2 FQNEAQ (reference sequence). The CDR3 protein is CASSYGGFEAKNIQYF. The CDR3 DNA is TGTGCCAGCAGCTATGGGGGGTTCGAGGCCAAAAACATTCAGTACTTC. Using reference TRBV7-9 and TRBJ2-4 for the parts outside the CDR3, the full variable domain is DTGVSQNPRHKITKRGQNVTFRCDPISEHNRLYWYRQTLGQGPEFLTYFQNEAQLEKSRLLSDRFSAERPKGSFSTLEIQRTEQGDSAMYLCASSYGGFEAKNIQYFGAGTRLSVL.

Points on this clone: The likely explanation is a read error, given a far larger clone one base away. This sample also contains other DNA sequences that code for the same CDR3. The V call is TRBV6-1, the J call TRBJ2-7; D is unclear. Germline V lookup: CDR1 MNHNS, CDR2 SASEGT. The CDR3 has 15 residues. V lost 0 bases, J lost 3 bases, and 12 bases lay in between. The CDR3 loop reads CASSEAAYYIYEQYF. DNA of the CDR3: TGTGCCAGCAGTGAAGCAGCCTATTACATCTACGAGCAGTACTTC.

This chain uses TRBV11-2 with TRBJ1-2; D uncertain. Trimming stripped 0 bases from V and 0 bases from J, with 11 bases between. This CDR3 spans 16 amino acids. Germline V gene data show CDR1 as SGHAT and CDR2 as FQNNGV. CDR3 DNA: TGTGCCAGCAGCTTAGATCGGCTTCCAGCTAACTATGGCTACACCTTC. This sequence encodes CASSLDRLPANYGYTF.